The source of this T cell receptor beta chain is a study of blood T cell repertoires in COVID-19. Study information: Spain, Italy and the United States supplied samples that represented acute and convalescent COVID-19.

The Seattle patients, enrolled during active infection, were followed longitudinally. This CDR3 spans 15 amino acids. Germline V lookup: CDR1 SGHDT, CDR2 YYEEEE. V shed 4 bases and J shed 2 bases, with 10 bases lying between them. As originally analysed: Scientists estimated how many nucleated cells there were by amplifying reference gene primers. Only in-frame clones appear in the TCRdb table, and some are missing; sequencing was by immunoSEQ multiplex PCR. V, J and clone size are those of that table, while D and trimming were read from the DNA. The repertoire consists of 300,000 to 350,000 clones, with around 90% occurring once and the leading ten covering approximately 6.8%.

This receptor was identified in a woman aged 30 to 39 with COVID-19, enrolled during active disease. The sequenced material came from peripheral blood. The chain recombines TRBV5-6 with TRBJ2-6; possible D gene TRBD2, 5 bases. The CDR3 loop is CASSRTLAGANVLTF. DNA of the CDR3: TGTGCCAGCAGCAGGACTTTGGCTGGGGCCAACGTCCTGACTTTC.